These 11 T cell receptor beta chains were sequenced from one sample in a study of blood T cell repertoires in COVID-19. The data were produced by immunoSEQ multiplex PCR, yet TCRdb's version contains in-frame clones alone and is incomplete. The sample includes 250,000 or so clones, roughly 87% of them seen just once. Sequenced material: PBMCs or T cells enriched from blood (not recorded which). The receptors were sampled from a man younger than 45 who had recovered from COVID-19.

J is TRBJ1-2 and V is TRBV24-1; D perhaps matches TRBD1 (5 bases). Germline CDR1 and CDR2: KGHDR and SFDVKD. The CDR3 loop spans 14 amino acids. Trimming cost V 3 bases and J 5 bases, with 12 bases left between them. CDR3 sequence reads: CATSDVLTVYGYTF. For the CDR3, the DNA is TGTGCCACCAGTGATGTACTGACAGTATATGGCTACACCTTC.

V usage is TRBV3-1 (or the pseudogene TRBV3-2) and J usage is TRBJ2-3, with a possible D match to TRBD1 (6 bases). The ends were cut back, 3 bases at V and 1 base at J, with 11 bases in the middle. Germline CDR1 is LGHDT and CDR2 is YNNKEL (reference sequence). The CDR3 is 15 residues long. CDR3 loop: CASSHSDRGTDTQYF. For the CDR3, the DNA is TGTGCCAGCAGCCACTCGGACAGAGGCACAGATACGCAGTATTTT.

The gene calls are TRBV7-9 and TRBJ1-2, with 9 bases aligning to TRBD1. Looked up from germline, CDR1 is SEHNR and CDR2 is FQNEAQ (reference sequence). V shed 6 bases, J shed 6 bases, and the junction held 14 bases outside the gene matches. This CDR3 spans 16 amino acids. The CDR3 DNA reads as TGTGCCAGCAGGCACGCGGAACCGGGACAGGGAAATGGCTACACCTTC. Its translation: CASRHAEPGQGNGYTF.

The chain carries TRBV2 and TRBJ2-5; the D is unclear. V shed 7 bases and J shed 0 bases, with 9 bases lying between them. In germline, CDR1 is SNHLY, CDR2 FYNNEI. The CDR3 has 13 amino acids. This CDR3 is CASNWADQETQYF. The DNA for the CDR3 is TGTGCCAGCAACTGGGCAGACCAAGAGACCCAGTACTTC.

The CDR3 coding sequence is TGTGCCAGCACAGCTAGCGGGGCCTACAATGAGCAGTTCTTC. Residues: CASTASGAYNEQFF. The chain recombines TRBV3-1 (or the pseudogene TRBV3-2) with TRBJ2-1, with 9 bases lining up with TRBD2. Germline V gives CDR1 LGHDT, CDR2 YNNKEL (reference sequence). The CDR3 has 14 amino acids. The junction had 3 bases not matched to a gene; V was cut back by 7 bases and J by 2 bases.

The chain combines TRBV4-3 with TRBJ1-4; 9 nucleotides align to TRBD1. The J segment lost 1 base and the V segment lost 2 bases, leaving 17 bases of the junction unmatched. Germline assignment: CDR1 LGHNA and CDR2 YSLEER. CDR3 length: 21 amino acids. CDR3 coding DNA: TGCGCCAGCAGCCAACCTACGAGTACAGGGGGCCAATTGAGAACTAATGAAAAACTGTTTTTT. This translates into CASSQPTSTGGQLRTNEKLFF.

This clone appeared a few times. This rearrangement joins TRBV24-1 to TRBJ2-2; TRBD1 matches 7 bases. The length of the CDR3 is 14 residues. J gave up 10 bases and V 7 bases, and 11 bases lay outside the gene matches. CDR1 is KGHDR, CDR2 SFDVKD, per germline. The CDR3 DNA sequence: TGTGCCACCAGGGCTACAGGGGCCTCTGAGGAGCTGTTTTTT. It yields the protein CATRATGASEELFF.

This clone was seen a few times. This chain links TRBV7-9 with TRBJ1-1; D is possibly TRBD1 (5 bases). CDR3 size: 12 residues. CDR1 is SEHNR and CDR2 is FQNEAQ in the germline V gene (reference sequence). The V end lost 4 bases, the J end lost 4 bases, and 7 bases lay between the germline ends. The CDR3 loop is CASSWRGTEAFF. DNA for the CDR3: TGTGCCAGCAGCTGGAGGGGCACTGAAGCTTTCTTT.

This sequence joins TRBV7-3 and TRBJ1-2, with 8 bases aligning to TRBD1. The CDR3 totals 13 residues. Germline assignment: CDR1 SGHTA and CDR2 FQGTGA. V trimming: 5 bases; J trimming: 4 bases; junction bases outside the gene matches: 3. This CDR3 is CASSQGAGYGYTF. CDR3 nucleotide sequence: TGTGCCAGCAGCCAGGGGGCTGGCTATGGCTACACCTTC.

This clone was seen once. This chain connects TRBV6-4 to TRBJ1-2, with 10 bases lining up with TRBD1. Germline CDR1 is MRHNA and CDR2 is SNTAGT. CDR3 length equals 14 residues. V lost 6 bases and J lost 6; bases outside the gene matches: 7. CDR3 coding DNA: TGTGCCAGCAGCGCAACAGGGACAGGGGATGGCTACACCTTC. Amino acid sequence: CASSATGTGDGYTF.

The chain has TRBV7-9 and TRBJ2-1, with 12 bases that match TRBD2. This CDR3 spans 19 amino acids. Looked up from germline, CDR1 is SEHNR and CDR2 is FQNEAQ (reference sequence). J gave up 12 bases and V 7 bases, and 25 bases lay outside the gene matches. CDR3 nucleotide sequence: TGTGCCAGCATTCCGGGAATGACTCGGACTAGCGGGGACTATGGGGGGCAGTTCTTC. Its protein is CASIPGMTRTSGDYGGQFF.